The T cell receptor (beta chain) under discussion was sequenced for a study of early T cells in non-severe SARS-CoV-2 infection. Study as a whole: Chains were not paired, and sequencing was done on bulk RNA from unsorted whole blood.

Unique molecular identifiers were added to individual cDNA molecules. MiXCR, run by TCRdb on the 5' RACE reads, gives a single entry per CDR3 protein. The sample holds roughly 75,000 distinct CDR3 sequences, about 9.6% seen once. Study findings and constraints: There was a bias toward anti-spike CD8 responses in VDJdb matching, which missed private and CD4 specificities.

Germline-derived CDR1 and CDR2 are SEHNR and FQNEAQ (reference sequence). The CDR3 loop spans 15 amino acids. With V trimmed by 2 bases and J by 5 bases, 2 bases remained unmatched. There are a few counts of this clonotype. Its antigen remains unidentified. This sequence joins TRBV7-9 and TRBJ2-1, with TRBD2 identical over 11 bases. This TCR was recovered from an adult who was a healthcare worker with PCR-confirmed SARS-CoV-2 infection or an uninfected control (not recorded which). The sequencing sample was made of whole blood. The DNA of the CDR3 is TGTGCCAGCAGCTTAAGGACTAGCGGGCACAATGAGCAGTTCTTC. Translated, it gives CASSLRTSGHNEQFF.